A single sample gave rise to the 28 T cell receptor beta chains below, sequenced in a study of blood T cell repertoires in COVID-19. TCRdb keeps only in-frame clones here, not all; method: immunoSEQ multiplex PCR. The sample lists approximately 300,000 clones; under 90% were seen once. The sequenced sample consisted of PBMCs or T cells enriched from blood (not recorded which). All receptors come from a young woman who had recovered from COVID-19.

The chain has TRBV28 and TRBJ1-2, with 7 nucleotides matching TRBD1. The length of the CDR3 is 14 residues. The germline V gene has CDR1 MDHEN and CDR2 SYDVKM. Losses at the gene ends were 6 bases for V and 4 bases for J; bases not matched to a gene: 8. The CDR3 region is CASRGTGQSYGYTF. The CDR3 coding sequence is TGTGCCAGCAGGGGGACGGGACAGAGCTATGGCTACACCTTC.

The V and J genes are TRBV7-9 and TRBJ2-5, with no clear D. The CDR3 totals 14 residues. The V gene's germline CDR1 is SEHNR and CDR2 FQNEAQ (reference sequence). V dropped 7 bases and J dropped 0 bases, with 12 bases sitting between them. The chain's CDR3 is CASMSSQYQETQYF. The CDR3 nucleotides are TGTGCCAGCATGTCTTCCCAGTACCAAGAGACCCAGTACTTC.

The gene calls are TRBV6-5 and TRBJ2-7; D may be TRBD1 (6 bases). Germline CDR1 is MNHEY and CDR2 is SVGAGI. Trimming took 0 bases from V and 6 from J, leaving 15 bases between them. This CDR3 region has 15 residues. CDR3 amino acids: CASSYSTTGYGEQYF. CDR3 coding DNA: TGTGCCAGCAGTTACTCGACCACAGGGTACGGCGAGCAGTACTTC.

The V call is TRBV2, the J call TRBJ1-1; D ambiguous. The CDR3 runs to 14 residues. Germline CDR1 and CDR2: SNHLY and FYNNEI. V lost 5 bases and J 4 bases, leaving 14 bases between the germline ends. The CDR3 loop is CASSRIEYGTEAFF. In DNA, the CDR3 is TGTGCCAGCAGTAGAATCGAGTATGGCACTGAAGCTTTCTTT.

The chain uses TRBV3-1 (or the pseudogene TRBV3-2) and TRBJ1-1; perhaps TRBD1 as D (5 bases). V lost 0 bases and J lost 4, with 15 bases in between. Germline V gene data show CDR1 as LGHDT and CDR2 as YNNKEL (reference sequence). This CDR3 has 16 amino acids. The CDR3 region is CASSQDKGSGPTEAFF. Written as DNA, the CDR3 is TGTGCCAGCAGCCAAGATAAGGGGTCAGGGCCCACTGAAGCTTTCTTT.

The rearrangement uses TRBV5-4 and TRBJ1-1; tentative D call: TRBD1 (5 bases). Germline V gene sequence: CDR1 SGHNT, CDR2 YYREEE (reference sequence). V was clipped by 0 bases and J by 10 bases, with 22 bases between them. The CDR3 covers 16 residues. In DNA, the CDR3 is TGTGCCAGCAGCTTGGGCTCTGGGGCGGTTCCGGGGGGAGCTTTCTTT. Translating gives CASSLGSGAVPGGAFF. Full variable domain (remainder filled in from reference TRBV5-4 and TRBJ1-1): ETGVTQSPTHLIKTRGQQVTLRCSSQSGHNTVSWYQQALGQGPQFIFQYYREEENGRGNFPPRFSGLQFPNYSSELNVNALELDDSALYLCASSLGSGAVPGGAFFGQGTRLTVV.

The CDR3 reads CASSTTDGTSNTGELFF. The DNA of the CDR3 is TGTGCCAGTAGTACAACCGATGGGACTAGCAACACCGGGGAGCTGTTTTTT. This rearrangement joins TRBV19 to TRBJ2-2, with 9 bases matching TRBD2. The CDR3 runs to 17 residues. Unmatched junction bases numbered 8, after V lost 4 bases and J lost 2 bases. CDR1 is LNHDA, CDR2 SQIVND, per germline (reference sequence).

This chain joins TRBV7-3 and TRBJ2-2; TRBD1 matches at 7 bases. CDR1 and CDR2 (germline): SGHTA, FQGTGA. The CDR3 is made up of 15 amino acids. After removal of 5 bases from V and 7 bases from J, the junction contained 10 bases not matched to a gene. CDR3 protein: CASSPYDRASGELFF. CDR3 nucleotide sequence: TGTGCCAGCAGCCCGTACGACAGGGCTAGCGGGGAGCTGTTTTTT.

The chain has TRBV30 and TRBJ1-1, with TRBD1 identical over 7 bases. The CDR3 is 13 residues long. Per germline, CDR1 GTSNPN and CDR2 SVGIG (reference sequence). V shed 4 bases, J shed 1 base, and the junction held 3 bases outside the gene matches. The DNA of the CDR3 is TGTGCCTGGACCAGACAGGGGAACACTGAAGCTTTCTTT. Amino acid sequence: CAWTRQGNTEAFF.

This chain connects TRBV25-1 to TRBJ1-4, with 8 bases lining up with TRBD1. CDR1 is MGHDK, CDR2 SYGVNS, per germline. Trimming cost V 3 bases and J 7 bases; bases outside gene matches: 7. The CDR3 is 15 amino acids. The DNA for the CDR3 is TGTGCCAGCAGTGAGATACAGGGGGGGAGTGAAAAACTGTTTTTT. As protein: CASSEIQGGSEKLFF.

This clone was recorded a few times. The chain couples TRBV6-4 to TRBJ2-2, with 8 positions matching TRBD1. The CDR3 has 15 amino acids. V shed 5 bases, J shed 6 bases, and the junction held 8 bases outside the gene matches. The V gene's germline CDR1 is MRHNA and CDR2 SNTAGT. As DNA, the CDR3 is TGTGCCAGCAGTCCCGGACAGGGTGGCTCCGGGGAGCTGTTTTTT. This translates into CASSPGQGGSGELFF.

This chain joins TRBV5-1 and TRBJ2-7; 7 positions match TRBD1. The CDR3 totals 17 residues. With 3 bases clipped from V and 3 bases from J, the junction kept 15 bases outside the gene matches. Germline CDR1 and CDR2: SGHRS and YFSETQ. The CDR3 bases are TGCGCCAGCAGCTCCGAGACAGGGTTGAATCCGTTCTACGAGCAGTACTTC. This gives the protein CASSSETGLNPFYEQYF.

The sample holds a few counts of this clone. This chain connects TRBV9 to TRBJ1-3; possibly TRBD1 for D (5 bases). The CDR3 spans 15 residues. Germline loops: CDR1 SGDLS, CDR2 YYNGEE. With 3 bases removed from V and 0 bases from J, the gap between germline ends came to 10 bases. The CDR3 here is CASSARAFSGNTIYF. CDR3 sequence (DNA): TGTGCCAGCAGCGCCAGGGCCTTCTCTGGAAACACCATATATTTT.

CDR3 bases: TGTGCCAGCAGGATAGGGGCGCAAAACTATGGCTACACCTTC. This codes for CASRIGAQNYGYTF. The chain is built from TRBV2 and TRBJ1-2, with a possible D match to TRBD1 (5 bases). V was clipped by 6 bases and J by 2 bases, with 13 bases between them. Germline-derived CDR1 and CDR2 are SNHLY and FYNNEI. The CDR3 runs 14 residues.

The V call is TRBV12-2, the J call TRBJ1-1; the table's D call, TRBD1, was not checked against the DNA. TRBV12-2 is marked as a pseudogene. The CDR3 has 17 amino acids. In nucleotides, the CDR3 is TGTGCAAGTCGCCCTCCTCTTTTACCGGGACAGAACACTGAAGCTTTCTTT. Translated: CASRPPLLPGQNTEAFF.

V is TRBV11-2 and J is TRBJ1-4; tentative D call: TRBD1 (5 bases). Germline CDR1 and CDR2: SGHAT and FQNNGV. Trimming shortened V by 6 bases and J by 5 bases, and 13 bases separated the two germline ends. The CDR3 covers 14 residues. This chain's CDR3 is CASSLRDMNEKLFF. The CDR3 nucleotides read TGTGCCAGCAGTCTCAGGGATATGAATGAAAAACTGTTTTTT.

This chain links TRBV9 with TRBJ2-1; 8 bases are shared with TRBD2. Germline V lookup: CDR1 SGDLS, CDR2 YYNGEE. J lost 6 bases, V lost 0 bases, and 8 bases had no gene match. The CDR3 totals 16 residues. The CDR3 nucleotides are TGTGCCAGCAGCGTAGTGAGGAGCGGGAGCCTCAATGAGCAGTTCTTC. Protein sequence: CASSVVRSGSLNEQFF. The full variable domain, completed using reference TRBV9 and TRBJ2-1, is DSGVTQTPKHLITATGQRVTLRCSPRSGDLSVYWYQQSLDQGLQFLIQYYNGEERAKGNILERFSAQQFPDLHSELNLSSLELGDSALYFCASSVVRSGSLNEQFFGPGTRLTVL.

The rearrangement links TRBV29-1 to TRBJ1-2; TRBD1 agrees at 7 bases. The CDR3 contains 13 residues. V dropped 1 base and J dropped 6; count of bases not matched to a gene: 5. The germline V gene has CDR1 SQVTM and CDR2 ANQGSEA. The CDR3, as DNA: TGCAGCGTTGAAGTTGACAGGGTCAATGGCTACACCTTC. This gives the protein CSVEVDRVNGYTF.

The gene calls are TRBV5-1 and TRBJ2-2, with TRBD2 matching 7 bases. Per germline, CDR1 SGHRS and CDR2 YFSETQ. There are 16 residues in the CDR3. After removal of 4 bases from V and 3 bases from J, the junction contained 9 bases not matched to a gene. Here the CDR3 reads CASSPPGREDTGELFF. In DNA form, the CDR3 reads TGCGCCAGCAGCCCGCCGGGACGGGAGGACACCGGGGAGCTGTTTTTT.

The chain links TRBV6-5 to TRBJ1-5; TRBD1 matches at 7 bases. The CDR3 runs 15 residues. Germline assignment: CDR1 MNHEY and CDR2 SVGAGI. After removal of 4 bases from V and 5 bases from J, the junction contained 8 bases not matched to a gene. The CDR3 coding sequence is TGTGCCAGCAGTTTAAGGGGGCGCGCATATCAGCCCCAGCATTTT. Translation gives CASSLRGRAYQPQHF.

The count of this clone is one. The CDR3 sequence is CASTLEGSNTDTQYF. The CDR3 DNA sequence: TGTGCCAGCACCCTAGAGGGTTCGAACACAGATACGCAGTATTTT. The chain combines TRBV27 with TRBJ2-3; D perhaps matches TRBD2 (5 bases). V was cut by 7 bases and J by 2 bases, with 16 bases left in between. There are 15 residues in the CDR3. In germline, CDR1 is MNHEY, CDR2 SMNVEV (reference sequence).

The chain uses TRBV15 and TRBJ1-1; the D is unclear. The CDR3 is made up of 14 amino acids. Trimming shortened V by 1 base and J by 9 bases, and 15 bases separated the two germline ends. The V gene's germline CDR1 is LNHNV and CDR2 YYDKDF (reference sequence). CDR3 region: CATSRGNVLTKAFF. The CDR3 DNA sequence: TGTGCCACCAGCAGAGGAAACGTACTAACGAAAGCTTTCTTT.

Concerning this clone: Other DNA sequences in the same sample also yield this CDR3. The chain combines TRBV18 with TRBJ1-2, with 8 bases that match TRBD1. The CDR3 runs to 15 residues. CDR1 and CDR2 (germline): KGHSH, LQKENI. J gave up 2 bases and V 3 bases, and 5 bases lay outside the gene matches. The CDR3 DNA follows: TGTGCCAGCTCACCCGGGACAGGAGAAAACTATGGCTACACCTTC. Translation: CASSPGTGENYGYTF.

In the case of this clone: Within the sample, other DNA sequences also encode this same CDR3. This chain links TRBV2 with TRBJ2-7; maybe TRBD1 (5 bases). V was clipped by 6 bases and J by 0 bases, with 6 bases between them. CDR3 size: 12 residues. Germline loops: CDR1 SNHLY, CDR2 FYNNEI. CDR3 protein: CASRDNSYEQYF. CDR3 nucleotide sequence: TGTGCCAGCAGGGACAACTCCTACGAGCAGTACTTC.

The CDR3 protein is CAWSRDSNYGYTF. The CDR3 DNA is TGTGCCTGGAGTCGGGACAGCAACTATGGCTACACCTTC. The V gene is TRBV30, the J gene TRBJ1-2, with 7 positions matching TRBD1. The CDR3 runs 13 residues. Germline V CDR1 and CDR2: GTSNPN, SVGIG (reference sequence). J lost 2 bases, V lost 2 bases, and 2 bases had no gene match.

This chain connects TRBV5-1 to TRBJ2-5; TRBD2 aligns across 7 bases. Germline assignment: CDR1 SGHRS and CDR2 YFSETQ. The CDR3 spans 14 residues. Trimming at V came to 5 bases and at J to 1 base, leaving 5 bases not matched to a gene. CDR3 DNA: TGCGCCAGCAGTGGACTAGGGATCCAAGAGACCCAGTACTTC. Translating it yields CASSGLGIQETQYF. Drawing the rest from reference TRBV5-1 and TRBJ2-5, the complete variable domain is KAGVTQTPRYLIKTRGQQVTLSCSPISGHRSVSWYQQTPGQGLQFLFEYFSETQRNKGNFPGRFSGRQFSNSRSEMNVSTLELGDSALYLCASSGLGIQETQYFGPGTRLLVL.

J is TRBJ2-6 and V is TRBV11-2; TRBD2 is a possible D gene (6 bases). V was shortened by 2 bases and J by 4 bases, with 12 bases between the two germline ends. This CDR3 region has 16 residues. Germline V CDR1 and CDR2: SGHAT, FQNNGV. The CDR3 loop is CASSLYSGVGANVLTF. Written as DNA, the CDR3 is TGTGCCAGCAGCTTATATTCGGGGGTCGGGGCCAACGTCCTGACTTTC.

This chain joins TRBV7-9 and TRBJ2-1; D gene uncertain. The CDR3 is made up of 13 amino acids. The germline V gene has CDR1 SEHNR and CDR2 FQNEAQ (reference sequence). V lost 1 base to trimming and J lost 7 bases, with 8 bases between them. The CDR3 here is CASSLENLNEQFF. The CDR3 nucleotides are TGTGCCAGCAGCTTAGAGAACTTAAATGAGCAGTTCTTC.